This T cell receptor beta chain emerged from a study of cytotoxic CD8 clonotypes in ibrutinib-treated CLL. Study overall: Included were about a dozen relapsed/refractory and about 15 treatment-naive patients, of whom roughly 17 were IGHV unmutated. Mean per-sample yields comprised about 250,000 productive templates and 94,082 productive rearrangements. General study points: Lymph node repertoires were not studied, and sampling times were unmatched. With treatment, public clonotypes, which were uncommon, either contracted or remained stable.

On this clone itself: Its specificity is unknown.

Using immunoSEQ multiplex PCR, the repertoire was profiled, and TCRdb retains in-frame clones only, with some absent. The sample has around 15,000 clones, roughly 69% seen once; the top ten hold 12%. This CDR3 has 13 amino acids. The germline V and J ends were trimmed by 5 bases and 0 bases, with 8 bases remaining between them. Germline V gene sequence: CDR1 SGDLS, CDR2 YYNGEE. The sequence derives from a human donor with chronic lymphocytic leukemia. The genes are TRBV9 and TRBJ1-2; no clear D gene. The source was PBMCs, collected before ibrutinib treatment. The CDR3 DNA follows: TGTGCCAGCAGTGGATGGACTAACTATGGCTACACCTTC. Encoded protein: CASSGWTNYGYTF.